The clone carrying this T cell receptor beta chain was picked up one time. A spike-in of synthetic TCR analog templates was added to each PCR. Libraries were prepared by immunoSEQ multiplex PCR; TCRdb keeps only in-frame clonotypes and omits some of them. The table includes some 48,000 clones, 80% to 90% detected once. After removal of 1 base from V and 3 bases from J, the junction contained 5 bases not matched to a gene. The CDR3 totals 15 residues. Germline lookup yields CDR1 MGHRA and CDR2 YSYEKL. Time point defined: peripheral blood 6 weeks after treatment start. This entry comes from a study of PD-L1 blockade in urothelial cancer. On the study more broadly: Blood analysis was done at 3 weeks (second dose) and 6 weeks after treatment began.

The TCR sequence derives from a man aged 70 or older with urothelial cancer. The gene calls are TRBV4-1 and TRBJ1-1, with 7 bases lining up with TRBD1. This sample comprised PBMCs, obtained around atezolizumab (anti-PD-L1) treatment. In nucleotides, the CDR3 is TGCGCCAGCAGCCAAGCGGACAGGTCCGACACTGAAGCTTTCTTT. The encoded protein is CASSQADRSDTEAFF.